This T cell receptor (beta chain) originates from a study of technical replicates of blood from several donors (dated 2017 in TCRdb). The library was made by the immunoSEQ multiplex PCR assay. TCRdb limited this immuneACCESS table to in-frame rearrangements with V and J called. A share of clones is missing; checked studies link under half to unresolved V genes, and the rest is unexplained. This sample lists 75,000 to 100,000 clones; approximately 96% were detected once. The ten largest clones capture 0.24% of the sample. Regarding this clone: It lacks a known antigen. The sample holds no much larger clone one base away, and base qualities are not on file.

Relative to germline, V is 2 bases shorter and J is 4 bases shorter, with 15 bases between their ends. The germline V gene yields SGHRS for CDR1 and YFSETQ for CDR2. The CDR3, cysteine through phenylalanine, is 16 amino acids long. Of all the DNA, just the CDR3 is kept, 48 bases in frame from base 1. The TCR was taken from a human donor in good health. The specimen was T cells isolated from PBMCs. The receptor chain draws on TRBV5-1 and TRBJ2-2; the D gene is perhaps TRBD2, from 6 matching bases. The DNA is TGCGCCAGCAGCTTCTTGTCTGGGGGGAGCACCGGGGAGCTGTTTTTT. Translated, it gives CASSFLSGGSTGELFF.